The 28 T cell receptor beta chains below come from one sample, sequenced in a study of blood T cell repertoires in COVID-19. Method: immunoSEQ multiplex PCR; TCRdb's copy keeps in-frame clones and lacks some. The data contain some 140,000 clones, around three quarters of them singletons. The sample consisted of peripheral blood. The receptors derive from a man between 60 and 75 years old with acute or convalescent COVID-19.

This clone was seen only once. V gene TRBV5-1 combines with J gene TRBJ2-1; no clear D gene. The germline V and J ends were trimmed by 0 bases and 0 bases, with 7 bases remaining between them. This CDR3 contains 15 residues. CDR1 is SGHRS, CDR2 YFSETQ, per germline. CDR3 amino acids: CASSLGSLSYNEQFF. For the CDR3, the DNA is TGCGCCAGCAGCTTGGGTAGTCTCTCCTACAATGAGCAGTTCTTC.

J is TRBJ1-5 and V is TRBV24-1, with a weak D call TRBD1 (5 bases). Trimming left V 6 bases short and J 4 bases short, with 9 bases between. Germline assignment: CDR1 KGHDR and CDR2 SFDVKD. This CDR3 is built from 13 residues. The chain's CDR3 is CATSRGLNQPQHF. The CDR3, as DNA: TGTGCCACCAGTAGGGGTTTGAATCAGCCCCAGCATTTT.

This chain joins TRBV5-4 and TRBJ2-7; a possible D gene is TRBD2 (7 bases). This CDR3 is 17 amino acids long. Between the trimmed V and J ends, which lost 4 bases and 0 bases, there was a span of 20 bases. Germline V lookup: CDR1 SGHNT, CDR2 YYREEE (reference sequence). The CDR3, as DNA: TGTGCCAGCAGCCAGGTGGGGGCGGGAGCGTTCTCCTACGAGCAGTACTTC. Its translation: CASSQVGAGAFSYEQYF.

The chain couples TRBV9 to TRBJ2-1; 13 nucleotides match TRBD2. Trimming cost V 3 bases and J 1 base; bases outside gene matches: 13. Germline CDR1 reads SGDLS; CDR2 reads YYNGEE. This CDR3 has 20 amino acids. CDR3 nucleotides: TGTGCCAGCAGCGCAGGGGACTCGGGACTAGCGGGAACATCCTACAATGAGCAGTTCTTC. This sequence encodes CASSAGDSGLAGTSYNEQFF.

This clone came up a few times. The genes are TRBV9 and TRBJ1-2, with no clear D. V lost 6 bases and J 2 bases, leaving 14 bases between the germline ends. Looked up from germline, CDR1 is SGDLS and CDR2 is YYNGEE. The CDR3 totals 14 residues. CDR3 amino acids: CASTQFPGNYGYTF. CDR3 sequence (DNA): TGTGCCAGCACCCAATTCCCGGGAAACTATGGCTACACCTTC.

The V and J genes are TRBV28 and TRBJ2-7; 9 positions agree with TRBD2. Losses at the gene ends were 8 bases for V and 2 bases for J; bases not matched to a gene: 16. There are 17 residues in the CDR3. Germline CDR1 and CDR2: MDHEN and SYDVKM. CDR3 amino acids: CASFFGREGRAAYEQYF. The CDR3 DNA is TGTGCCAGCTTTTTTGGGCGGGAGGGCCGGGCGGCCTACGAGCAGTACTTC.

The chain employs TRBV11-2 and TRBJ2-2, with 12 bases fitting TRBD1. This CDR3 region has 15 residues. V gave up 5 bases and J gave up 6 bases; unmatched junction bases: 4. In germline, CDR1 is SGHAT, CDR2 FQNNGV. Written as DNA, the CDR3 is TGTGCCAGCAGCCCCGGGACAGGGGGCTCCGGGGAGCTGTTTTTT. Its protein is CASSPGTGGSGELFF.

A remark on this clone: Germline is not matched at one junction end, which may reflect a read error. This chain joins TRBV7-7 and TRBJ2-5; possible D gene TRBD2, 5 bases. CDR1 and CDR2 from the germline V gene are SSHAT and FNYEAQ (reference sequence). The CDR3 consists of 14 residues. The CDR3 loop reads CASSLGEGQETQYF. Written as DNA, the CDR3 is TGTGCTAGCAGCTTAGGAGAGGGCCAAGAGACCCAGTACTTC.

The rearrangement uses TRBV27 and TRBJ1-5; 7 nucleotides line up with TRBD1. V trimming: 3 bases; J trimming: 0 bases; junction bases outside the gene matches: 8. CDR1 MNHEY and CDR2 SMNVEV come from the germline V gene (reference sequence). The CDR3 runs 17 residues. CDR3 in amino acids: CASSFLSGGNSNQPQHF. DNA for the CDR3: TGTGCCAGCAGTTTTCTCTCAGGGGGGAATAGCAATCAGCCCCAGCATTTT.

This clone appeared once. The chain recombines TRBV7-2 with TRBJ2-2; 8 bases are shared with TRBD2. This CDR3 spans 15 amino acids. The ends lost 5 bases at V and 5 bases at J; junction bases unmatched: 7. The V gene's germline CDR1 is SGHTA and CDR2 FQGNSA. The CDR3 DNA follows: TGTGCCAGCAGCATCGCCGGGACTAGAACCGGGGAGCTGTTTTTT. Translating it yields CASSIAGTRTGELFF.

The chain joins TRBV5-5 to TRBJ1-4, with TRBD1 as a possible D gene (5 bases). V was clipped by 4 bases and J by 8 bases, with 18 bases between them. Per the germline V gene, CDR1 is SGHKS and CDR2 is YYEKEE (reference sequence). This CDR3 is 15 amino acids long. CDR3 nucleotides: TGTGCCAGCAGCATGCTACGGGGGACGGCAGAAAAACTGTTTTTT. It is translated as CASSMLRGTAEKLFF.

The V and J genes are TRBV27 and TRBJ2-7; 7 bases match TRBD2. Looked up from germline, CDR1 is MNHEY and CDR2 is SMNVEV (reference sequence). The J segment lost 7 bases and the V segment lost 2 bases, leaving 11 bases of the junction unmatched. This CDR3 is built from 15 residues. CDR3 in DNA: TGTGCCAGCAGTTTACGGGCTAGCGGCTCGGGGGAGCAGTACTTC. It specifies CASSLRASGSGEQYF.

The chain uses TRBV7-2 and TRBJ1-1; perhaps TRBD1 as D (6 bases). The V and J ends lost 5 bases and 0 bases respectively, with 10 bases between them. Germline CDR1 and CDR2: SGHTA and FQGNSA. The CDR3 consists of 14 residues. The CDR3: CASSTHRVNTEAFF. The CDR3 coding sequence is TGTGCCAGCAGCACCCACAGGGTGAACACTGAAGCTTTCTTT.

This sequence joins TRBV3-1 (or the pseudogene TRBV3-2) and TRBJ2-7; the match to TRBD2 covers 12 bases. The V segment lost 2 bases and the J segment 4 bases; nucleotides outside the gene matches: 3. Germline-derived CDR1 and CDR2 are LGHDT and YNNKEL (reference sequence). This CDR3 contains 15 residues. CDR3 protein: CASSQQLAGGYEQYF. In DNA form, the CDR3 reads TGTGCCAGCAGCCAACAACTAGCGGGAGGTTACGAGCAGTACTTC.

This clone was detected many times. J is TRBJ1-5 and V is TRBV11-2; 7 bases line up with TRBD1. From germline, CDR1 is SGHAT and CDR2 FQNNGV. The CDR3 spans 17 residues. The V gene end was trimmed by 1 base and the J gene end by 0 bases; junction bases not matched to a gene: 6. The CDR3 DNA is TGTGCCAGCAGCTTAGTTAGGGGACAGACTAGCAATCAGCCCCAGCATTTT. This codes for CASSLVRGQTSNQPQHF.

Notes on this clone: Distinct nucleotide sequences in the sample also encode this CDR3. The chain couples TRBV6-5 to TRBJ2-7, with TRBD1 matching 7 bases. The junction had 6 bases not matched to a gene; V was cut back by 5 bases and J by 2 bases. The CDR3 runs 14 residues. The germline V gene encodes CDR1 MNHEY and CDR2 SVGAGI. CDR3 amino acids: CASSTGTATYEQYF. DNA of the CDR3: TGTGCCAGCAGTACTGGGACAGCTACCTACGAGCAGTACTTC.

The rearrangement uses TRBV19 and TRBJ1-6; TRBD1 is a possible D gene (5 bases). Germline V gene data show CDR1 as LNHDA and CDR2 as SQIVND (reference sequence). The germline V and J ends were trimmed by 6 bases and 4 bases, with 16 bases remaining between them. The length of the CDR3 is 16 residues. The DNA of the CDR3 is TGTGCCAGTAGCCTCCCCCGGGGGACTTATAATTCACCCCTCCACTTT. It is translated as CASSLPRGTYNSPLHF.

The rearrangement joins TRBV30 to TRBJ2-5; TRBD2 matches at 9 bases. The CDR3 length is 14 residues. With 8 bases clipped from V and 0 bases from J, the junction kept 7 bases outside the gene matches. CDR1 is GTSNPN and CDR2 is SVGIG in the germline V gene (reference sequence). The CDR3 bases are TGTGCCCACCAACGACTAGCGGACCAAGAGACCCAGTACTTC. As protein: CAHQRLADQETQYF.

This chain connects TRBV9 to TRBJ2-5; TRBD2 aligns across 8 bases. Germline CDR1 reads SGDLS; CDR2 reads YYNGEE. The length of the CDR3 is 16 residues. V shed 0 bases, J shed 2 bases, and the junction held 6 bases outside the gene matches. CDR3: CASSVAVSGMQETQYF. The CDR3 DNA follows: TGTGCCAGCAGCGTAGCGGTTAGCGGGATGCAAGAGACCCAGTACTTC. The full variable domain, its missing parts supplied by reference TRBV9 and TRBJ2-5, is DSGVTQTPKHLITATGQRVTLRCSPRSGDLSVYWYQQSLDQGLQFLIQYYNGEERAKGNILERFSAQQFPDLHSELNLSSLELGDSALYFCASSVAVSGMQETQYFGPGTRLLVL.

This rearrangement joins TRBV6-5 to TRBJ1-5, with D possibly matching TRBD1 (6 bases). This CDR3 contains 13 residues. V was trimmed by 5 bases and J by 7 bases, leaving 12 bases between them. Looked up from germline, CDR1 is MNHEY and CDR2 is SVGAGI. The CDR3 nucleotides read TGTGCCAGCAGTCGGGGGGCGGAACAGCCCCAGCATTTT. Residues: CASSRGAEQPQHF.

The rearrangement links TRBV6-5 to TRBJ1-3, with D unclear. The germline V gene has CDR1 MNHEY and CDR2 SVGAGI. Trimming stripped 6 bases from V and 0 bases from J, with 9 bases between. This CDR3 has 14 residues. The CDR3: CASSLTDSGNTIYF. In nucleotides, the CDR3 is TGTGCCAGCAGCTTGACTGACTCTGGAAACACCATATATTTT.

Points on this clone: Distinct nucleotide sequences in the sample also encode this CDR3. The V call is TRBV30, the J call TRBJ2-1; tentative D call: TRBD2 (6 bases). Germline V lookup: CDR1 GTSNPN, CDR2 SVGIG (reference sequence). The V end lost 0 bases, the J end lost 0 bases, and 9 bases lay between the germline ends. The CDR3 runs to 15 residues. The DNA of the CDR3 is TGTGCCTGGAGTGTGGGGGGAGCCTCCTACAATGAGCAGTTCTTC. It codes for CAWSVGGASYNEQFF.

The chain combines TRBV18 with TRBJ1-2; no clear D gene. The CDR3 covers 13 residues. Trimming pared 6 bases from V and 5 bases from J, leaving 13 bases between. Germline lookup yields CDR1 KGHSH and CDR2 LQKENI. CDR3 in DNA: TGTGCCAGCTCCCCGGAGGACGCATATGGCTACACCTTC. The encoded protein is CASSPEDAYGYTF.

The CDR3 region has the DNA TGCGCCAGCAGCTCGGGGACTAGCGGGATCCTCGGTGAGCAGTTCTTC. As protein: CASSSGTSGILGEQFF. V gene TRBV5-1 combines with J gene TRBJ2-1, with 13 positions matching TRBD2. V dropped 3 bases and J dropped 9; count of bases not matched to a gene: 9. This CDR3 comprises 16 residues. CDR1 is SGHRS, CDR2 YFSETQ, per germline.

This clone was seen a few times. The chain recombines TRBV7-2 with TRBJ2-7; TRBD2 is a possible D gene (6 bases). This CDR3 is 15 amino acids long. The V gene's germline CDR1 is SGHTA and CDR2 FQGNSA. V lost 3 bases, J lost 3 bases, and 15 bases lay in between. The CDR3, as DNA: TGTGCCAGCAGCTTTAGTGTGCTAGCGAGCTACGAGCAGTACTTC. Translation gives CASSFSVLASYEQYF.

This chain connects TRBV19 to TRBJ1-2; D ambiguous. This CDR3 comprises 15 residues. Trimming removed 3 bases at V and 8 bases at J, with 19 bases between. CDR1 LNHDA and CDR2 SQIVND come from the germline V gene (reference sequence). The CDR3 spells CASSMAVAGAGGYTF. CDR3 sequence (DNA): TGTGCCAGTAGTATGGCGGTCGCGGGAGCGGGCGGCTACACCTTC.

The chain recombines TRBV7-9 with TRBJ2-7; TRBD1 agrees at 10 bases. This CDR3 is built from 15 residues. Germline-derived CDR1 and CDR2 are SEHNR and FQNEAQ (reference sequence). With V trimmed by 5 bases and J by 4 bases, 8 bases remained unmatched. This CDR3 is CASSTWRDRGYEQYF. DNA for the CDR3: TGTGCCAGCAGCACTTGGAGGGACAGGGGTTACGAGCAGTACTTC.

V gene TRBV2 combines with J gene TRBJ2-7; 9 nucleotides agree with TRBD1. CDR3 length equals 20 residues. V gave up 4 bases and J gave up 0 bases; unmatched junction bases: 19. In germline, CDR1 is SNHLY, CDR2 FYNNEI. CDR3 region: CASSARTGTGSPWASYEQYF. CDR3 sequence (DNA): TGTGCCAGCAGTGCAAGAACCGGGACAGGGTCTCCTTGGGCCTCCTACGAGCAGTACTTC. Complete variable domain (other parts from reference TRBV2 and TRBJ2-7): EPEVTQTPSHQVTQMGQEVILRCVPISNHLYFYWYRQILGQKVEFLVSFYNNEISEKSEIFDDQFSVERPDGSNFTLKIRSTKLEDSAMYFCASSARTGTGSPWASYEQYFGPGTRLTVT.